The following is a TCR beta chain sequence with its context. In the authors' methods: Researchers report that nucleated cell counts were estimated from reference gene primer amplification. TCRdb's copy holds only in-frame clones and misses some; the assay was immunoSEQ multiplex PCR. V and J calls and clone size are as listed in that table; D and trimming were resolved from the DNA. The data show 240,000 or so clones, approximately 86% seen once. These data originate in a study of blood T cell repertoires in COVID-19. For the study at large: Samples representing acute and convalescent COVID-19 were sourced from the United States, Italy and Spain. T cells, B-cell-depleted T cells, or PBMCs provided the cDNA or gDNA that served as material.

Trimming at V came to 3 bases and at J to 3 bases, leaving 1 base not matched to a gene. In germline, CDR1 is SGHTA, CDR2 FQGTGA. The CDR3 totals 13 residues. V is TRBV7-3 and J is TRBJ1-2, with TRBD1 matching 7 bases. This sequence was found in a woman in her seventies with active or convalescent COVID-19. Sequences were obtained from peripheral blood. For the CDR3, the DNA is TGTGCCAGCAGCTTTGACAGGGACTATGGCTACACCTTC. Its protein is CASSFDRDYGYTF.